This record covers a single T cell receptor beta chain. The sample originates from a study of technical replicates of blood from a few donors. Data came from immunoSEQ multiplex PCR; TCRdb stores just in-frame clones and leaves some out. The data hold approximately 80,000 clones, with 90% to 95% observed a single time. CDR3 length: 13 amino acids. Looked up from germline, CDR1 is SGHNT and CDR2 is YYREEE (reference sequence). Trimming took off 2 bases at V and 5 bases at J, with 7 bases between the two ends. The source of this sequence is a human donor in good health. The chain uses TRBV5-4 and TRBJ1-4; D remains ambiguous. Material: T cells isolated from PBMCs. The CDR3 loop is CASSFGTNEKLFF. The CDR3 DNA sequence: TGTGCCAGCAGCTTTGGTACAAATGAAAAACTGTTTTTT.